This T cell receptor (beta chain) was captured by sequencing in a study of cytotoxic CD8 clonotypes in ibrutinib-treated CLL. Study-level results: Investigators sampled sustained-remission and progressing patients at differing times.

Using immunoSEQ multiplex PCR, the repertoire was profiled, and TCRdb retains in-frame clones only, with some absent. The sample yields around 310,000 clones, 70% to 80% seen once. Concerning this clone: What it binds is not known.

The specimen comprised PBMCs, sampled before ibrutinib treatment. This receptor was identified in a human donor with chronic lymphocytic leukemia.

For the CDR3, the DNA is TGTGCCAGCAAAACCGGGACAGGGGATTACGAGCAGTACTTC. Its translation: CASKTGTGDYEQYF. This chain joins TRBV27 and TRBJ2-7; 10 positions agree with TRBD1. CDR1 is MNHEY and CDR2 is SMNVEV in the germline V gene (reference sequence). J gave up 4 bases and V 7 bases, and 7 bases lay outside the gene matches. The CDR3 is 14 residues long.